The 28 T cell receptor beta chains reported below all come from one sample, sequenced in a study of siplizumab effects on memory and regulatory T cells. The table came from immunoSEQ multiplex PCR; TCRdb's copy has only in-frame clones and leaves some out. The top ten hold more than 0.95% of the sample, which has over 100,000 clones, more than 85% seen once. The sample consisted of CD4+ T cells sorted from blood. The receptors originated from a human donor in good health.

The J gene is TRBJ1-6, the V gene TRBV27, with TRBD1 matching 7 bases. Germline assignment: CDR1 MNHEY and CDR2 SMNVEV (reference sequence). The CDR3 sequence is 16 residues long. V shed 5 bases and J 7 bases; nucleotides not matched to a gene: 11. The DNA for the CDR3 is TGTGCCAGCAGTAAACAAAACACAGGGGCCAATTCACCCCTCCACTTT. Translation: CASSKQNTGANSPLHF.

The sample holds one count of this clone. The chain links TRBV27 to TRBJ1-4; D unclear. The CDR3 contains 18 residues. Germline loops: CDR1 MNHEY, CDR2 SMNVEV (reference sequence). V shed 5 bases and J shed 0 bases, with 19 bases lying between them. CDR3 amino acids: CASSPIGGVVATNEKLFF. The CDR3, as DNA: TGTGCCAGCAGTCCCATTGGCGGGGTAGTTGCAACTAATGAAAAACTGTTTTTT.

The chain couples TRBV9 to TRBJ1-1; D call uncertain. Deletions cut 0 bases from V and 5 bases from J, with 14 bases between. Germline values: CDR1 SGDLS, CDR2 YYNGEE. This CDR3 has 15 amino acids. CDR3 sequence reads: CASSVGFSTETEAFF. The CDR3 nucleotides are TGTGCCAGCAGCGTAGGGTTTTCGACGGAAACTGAAGCTTTCTTT.

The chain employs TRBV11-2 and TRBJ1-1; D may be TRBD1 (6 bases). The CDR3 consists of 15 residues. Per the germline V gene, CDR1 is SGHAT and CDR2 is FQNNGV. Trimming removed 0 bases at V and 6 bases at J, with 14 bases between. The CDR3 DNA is TGTGCCAGCAGCTTAGATCGGAGGGGGTCGGCTGAAGCTTTCTTT. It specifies CASSLDRRGSAEAFF.

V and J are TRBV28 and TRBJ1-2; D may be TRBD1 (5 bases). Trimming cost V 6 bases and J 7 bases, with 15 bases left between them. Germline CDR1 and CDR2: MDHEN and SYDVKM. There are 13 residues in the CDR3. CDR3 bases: TGTGCCAGCAGCTCGGGACGACCTCTTGGCTACACCTTC. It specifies CASSSGRPLGYTF.

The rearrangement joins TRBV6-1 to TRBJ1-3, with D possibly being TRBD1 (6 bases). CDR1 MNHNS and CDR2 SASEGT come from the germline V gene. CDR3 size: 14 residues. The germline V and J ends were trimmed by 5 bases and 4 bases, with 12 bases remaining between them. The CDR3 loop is CASSQRTVGNTIYF. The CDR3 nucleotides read TGTGCCAGCAGTCAACGGACAGTAGGAAACACCATATATTTT.

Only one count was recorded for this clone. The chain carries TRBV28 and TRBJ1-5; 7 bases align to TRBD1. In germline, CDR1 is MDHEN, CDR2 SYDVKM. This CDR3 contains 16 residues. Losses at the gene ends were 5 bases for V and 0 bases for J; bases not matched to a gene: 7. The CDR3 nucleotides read TGTGCCAGCAGTCGGGGGACAGCTTATAGCAATCAGCCCCAGCATTTT. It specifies CASSRGTAYSNQPQHF. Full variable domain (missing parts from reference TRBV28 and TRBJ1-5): DVKVTQSSRYLVKRTGEKVFLECVQDMDHENMFWYRQDPGLGLRLIYFSYDVKMKEKGDIPEGYSVSREKKERFSLILESASTNQTSMYLCASSRGTAYSNQPQHFGDGTRLSIL.

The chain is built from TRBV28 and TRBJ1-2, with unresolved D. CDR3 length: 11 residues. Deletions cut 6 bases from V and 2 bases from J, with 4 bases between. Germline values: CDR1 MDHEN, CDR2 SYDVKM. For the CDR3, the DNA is TGTGCCAGCAGAAAAAACTATGGCTACACCTTC. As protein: CASRKNYGYTF.

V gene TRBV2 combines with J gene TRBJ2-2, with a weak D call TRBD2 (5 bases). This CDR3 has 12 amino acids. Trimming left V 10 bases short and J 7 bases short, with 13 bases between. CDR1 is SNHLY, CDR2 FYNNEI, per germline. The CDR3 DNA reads TGTGCCACCAAGCGGTCGGTCGGGGAGCTGTTTTTT. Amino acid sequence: CATKRSVGELFF. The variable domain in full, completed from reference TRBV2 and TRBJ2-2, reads EPEVTQTPSHQVTQMGQEVILRCVPISNHLYFYWYRQILGQKVEFLVSFYNNEISEKSEIFDDQFSVERPDGSNFTLKIRSTKLEDSAMYFCATKRSVGELFFGEGSRLTVL.

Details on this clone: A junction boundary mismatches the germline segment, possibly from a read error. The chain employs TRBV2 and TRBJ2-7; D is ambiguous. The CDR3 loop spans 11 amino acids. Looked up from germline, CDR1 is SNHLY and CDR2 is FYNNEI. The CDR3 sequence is CASSVSGPNTF. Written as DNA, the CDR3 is TGTGCCAGCAGTGTCTCAGGTCCGAACACCTTC.

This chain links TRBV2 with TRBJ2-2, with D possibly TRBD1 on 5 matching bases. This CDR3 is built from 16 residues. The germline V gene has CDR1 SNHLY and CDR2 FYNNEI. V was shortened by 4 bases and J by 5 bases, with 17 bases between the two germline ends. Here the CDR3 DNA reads TGTGCCAGCAGTGGCAGGGTACTACCAGGGACCGGGGAGCTGTTTTTT. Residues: CASSGRVLPGTGELFF.

Here the CDR3 reads CAGGGDRPTDTQYF. In DNA, the CDR3 is TGTGCCGGCGGGGGGGACAGGCCCACAGATACGCAGTATTTT. The chain employs TRBV2 and TRBJ2-3, with TRBD2 as a possible D gene (9 bases). Germline V lookup: CDR1 SNHLY, CDR2 FYNNEI. The CDR3 is made up of 14 amino acids. Between the trimmed V and J ends, which lost 11 bases and 2 bases, there was a span of 17 bases.

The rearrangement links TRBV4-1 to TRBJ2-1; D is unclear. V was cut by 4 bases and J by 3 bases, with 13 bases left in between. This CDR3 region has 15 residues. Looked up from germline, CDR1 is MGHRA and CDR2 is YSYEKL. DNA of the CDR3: TGCGCCAGCAGCCTCAACAGCGCTTACTACAATGAGCAGTTCTTC. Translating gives CASSLNSAYYNEQFF.

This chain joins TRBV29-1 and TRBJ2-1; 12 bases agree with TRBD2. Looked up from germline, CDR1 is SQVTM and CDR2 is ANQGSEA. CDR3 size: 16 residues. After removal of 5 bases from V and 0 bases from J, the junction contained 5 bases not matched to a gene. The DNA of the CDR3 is TGCAGCGTTCACACTAGCGGGGGGTACTCCTACAATGAGCAGTTCTTC. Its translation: CSVHTSGGYSYNEQFF.

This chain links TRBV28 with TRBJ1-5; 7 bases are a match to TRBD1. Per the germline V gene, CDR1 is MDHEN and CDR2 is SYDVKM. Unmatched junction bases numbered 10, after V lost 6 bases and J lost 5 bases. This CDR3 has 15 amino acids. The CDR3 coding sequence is TGTGCCAGCAGCACTAGGGACAGCTACCATCAGCCCCAGCATTTT. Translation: CASSTRDSYHQPQHF. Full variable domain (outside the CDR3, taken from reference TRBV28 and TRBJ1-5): DVKVTQSSRYLVKRTGEKVFLECVQDMDHENMFWYRQDPGLGLRLIYFSYDVKMKEKGDIPEGYSVSREKKERFSLILESASTNQTSMYLCASSTRDSYHQPQHFGDGTRLSIL.

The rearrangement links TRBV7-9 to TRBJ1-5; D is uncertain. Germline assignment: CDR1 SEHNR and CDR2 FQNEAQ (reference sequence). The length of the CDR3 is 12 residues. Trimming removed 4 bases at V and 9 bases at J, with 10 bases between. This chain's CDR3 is CASSSTEGPQHF. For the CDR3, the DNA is TGTGCCAGCAGCTCTACTGAGGGGCCCCAGCATTTT. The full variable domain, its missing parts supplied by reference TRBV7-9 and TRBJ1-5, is DTGVSQNPRHKITKRGQNVTFRCDPISEHNRLYWYRQTLGQGPEFLTYFQNEAQLEKSRLLSDRFSAERPKGSFSTLEIQRTEQGDSAMYLCASSSTEGPQHFGDGTRLSIL.

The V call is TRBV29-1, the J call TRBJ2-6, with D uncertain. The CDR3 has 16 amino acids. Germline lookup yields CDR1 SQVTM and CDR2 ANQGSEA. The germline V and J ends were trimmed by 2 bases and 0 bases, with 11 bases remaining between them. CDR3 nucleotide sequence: TGCAGCGTTGAATTTCGTGGGGACTCTGGGGCCAACGTCCTGACTTTC. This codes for CSVEFRGDSGANVLTF.

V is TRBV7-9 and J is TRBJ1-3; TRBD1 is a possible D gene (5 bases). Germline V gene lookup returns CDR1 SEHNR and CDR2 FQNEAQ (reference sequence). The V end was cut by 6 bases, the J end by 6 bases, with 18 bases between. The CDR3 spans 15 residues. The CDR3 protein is CASRPKQASQNTIYF. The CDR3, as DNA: TGTGCCAGCAGGCCAAAACAGGCGAGCCAAAACACCATATATTTT.

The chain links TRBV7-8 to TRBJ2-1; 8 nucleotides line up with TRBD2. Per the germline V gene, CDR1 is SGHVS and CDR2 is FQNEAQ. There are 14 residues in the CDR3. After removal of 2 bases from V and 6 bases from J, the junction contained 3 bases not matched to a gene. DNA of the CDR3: TGTGCCAGCAGCTTAACCGGGAGGGTCAATGAGCAGTTCTTC. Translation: CASSLTGRVNEQFF.

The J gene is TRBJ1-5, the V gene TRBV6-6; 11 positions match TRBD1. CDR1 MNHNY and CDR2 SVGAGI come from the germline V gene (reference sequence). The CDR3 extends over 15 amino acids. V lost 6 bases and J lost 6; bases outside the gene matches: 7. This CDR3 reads CASRYGTGGPQPQHF. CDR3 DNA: TGTGCCAGCAGATATGGGACAGGGGGACCTCAGCCCCAGCATTTT.

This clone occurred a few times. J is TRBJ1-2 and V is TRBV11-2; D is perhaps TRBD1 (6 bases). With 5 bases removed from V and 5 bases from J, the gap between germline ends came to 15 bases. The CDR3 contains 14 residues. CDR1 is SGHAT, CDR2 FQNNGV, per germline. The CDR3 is CASSVQGLIYGYTF. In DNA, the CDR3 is TGTGCCAGCAGCGTACAGGGACTTATTTATGGCTACACCTTC. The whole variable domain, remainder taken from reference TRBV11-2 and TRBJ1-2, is EAGVAQSPRYKIIEKRQSVAFWCNPISGHATLYWYQQILGQGPKLLIQFQNNGVVDDSQLPKDRFSAERLKGVDSTLKIQPAKLEDSAVYLCASSVQGLIYGYTFGSGTRLTVV.

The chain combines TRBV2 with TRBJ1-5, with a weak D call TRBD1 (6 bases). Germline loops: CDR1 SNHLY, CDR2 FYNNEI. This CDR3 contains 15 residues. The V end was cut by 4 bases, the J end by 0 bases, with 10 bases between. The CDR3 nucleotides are TGTGCCAGCAGTGTCAGGGGTGGTAGCAATCAGCCCCAGCATTTT. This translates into CASSVRGGSNQPQHF.

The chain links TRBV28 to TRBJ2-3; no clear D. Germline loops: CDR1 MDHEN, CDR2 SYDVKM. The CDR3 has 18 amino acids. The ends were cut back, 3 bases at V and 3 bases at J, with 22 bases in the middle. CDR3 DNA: TGTGCCAGCAGTTTTGACTTCAACGACCTAAAAGAGACAGATACGCAGTATTTT. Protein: CASSFDFNDLKETDTQYF.

The CDR3 DNA reads TGCGCCAGCAGCTTCTCACGAGCTACCTACGAGCAGTACTTC. Translated: CASSFSRATYEQYF. V gene TRBV5-1 combines with J gene TRBJ2-7; D is uncertain. Trimming removed 2 bases at V and 2 bases at J, with 11 bases between. CDR3 size: 14 residues. Germline V gene data show CDR1 as SGHRS and CDR2 as YFSETQ. Variable domain in full (rest from reference TRBV5-1 and TRBJ2-7): KAGVTQTPRYLIKTRGQQVTLSCSPISGHRSVSWYQQTPGQGLQFLFEYFSETQRNKGNFPGRFSGRQFSNSRSEMNVSTLELGDSALYLCASSFSRATYEQYFGPGTRLTVT.

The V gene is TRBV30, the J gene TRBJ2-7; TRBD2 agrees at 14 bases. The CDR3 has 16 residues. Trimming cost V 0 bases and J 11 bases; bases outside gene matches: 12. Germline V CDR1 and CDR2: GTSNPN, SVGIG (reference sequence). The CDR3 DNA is TGTGCCTGGAGTGTTTCTCAACCGACGACTAGCGGGAGGGAGTACTTC. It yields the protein CAWSVSQPTTSGREYF.

The CDR3 region has the DNA TGTGCCAGCAGCTCGACAGGAATTGAAGCTTTCTTT. Translated, it gives CASSSTGIEAFF. This rearrangement joins TRBV11-2 to TRBJ1-1, with D maybe TRBD1 (6 bases). V lost 4 bases and J 7 bases, leaving 10 bases between the germline ends. The CDR3 consists of 12 residues. The germline V gene has CDR1 SGHAT and CDR2 FQNNGV.

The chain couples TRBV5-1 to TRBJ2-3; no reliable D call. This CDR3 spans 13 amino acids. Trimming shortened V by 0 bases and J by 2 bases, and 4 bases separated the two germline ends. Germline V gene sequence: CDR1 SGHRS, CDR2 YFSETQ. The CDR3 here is CASSLEHTDTQYF. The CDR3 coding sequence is TGCGCCAGCAGCTTGGAGCACACAGATACGCAGTATTTT. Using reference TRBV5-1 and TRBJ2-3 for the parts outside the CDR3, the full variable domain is KAGVTQTPRYLIKTRGQQVTLSCSPISGHRSVSWYQQTPGQGLQFLFEYFSETQRNKGNFPGRFSGRQFSNSRSEMNVSTLELGDSALYLCASSLEHTDTQYFGPGTRLTVL.

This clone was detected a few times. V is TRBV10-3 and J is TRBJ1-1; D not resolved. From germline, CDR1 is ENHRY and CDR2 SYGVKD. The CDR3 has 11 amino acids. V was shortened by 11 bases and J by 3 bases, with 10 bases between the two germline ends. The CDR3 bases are TGTGCCTCTAGGGAGGACACTGAAGCTTTCTTT. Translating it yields CASREDTEAFF.